This T cell receptor beta chain was documented in a study of cytomegalovirus exposure and HLA in healthy donors. Study-wide background: Most genotyped donors, 81% of 350 to 500, had Caucasian-associated genetic ancestry. Study results and caveats: TRBV6-2, TRBV6-3 and some other V segments were unresolvable in 87-base-pair reads. TCR beta chain V- and J-gene trimming was linked, in a later analysis, to a missense variant in DCLRE1C. Among TCR sequences, most were rare, though some public TCRs appeared in many donors.

Germline assignment: CDR1 LGHNA and CDR2 YSLEER. There are 15 residues in the CDR3. V was pared by 0 bases and J by 3 bases, with 3 bases of the junction left unmatched. Primers: 60 Vbeta forward and 13 Jbeta reverse. The assay was immunoSEQ multiplex PCR, and TCRdb's table has in-frame clones only and misses some. The profile shows about 70,000 clones, about nine tenths of them singletons. This clone was seen a few times. Its antigen remains unknown. The sample consisted of PBMCs. The TCR was taken from a woman under 40 in good health and CMV-seronegative. The rearrangement links TRBV4-3 to TRBJ2-7, with 9 bases identical to TRBD2. Here the CDR3 DNA reads TGCGCCAGCAGCCAAGATAGCGGGAGCCGCTACGAGCAGTACTTC. It encodes CASSQDSGSRYEQYF.